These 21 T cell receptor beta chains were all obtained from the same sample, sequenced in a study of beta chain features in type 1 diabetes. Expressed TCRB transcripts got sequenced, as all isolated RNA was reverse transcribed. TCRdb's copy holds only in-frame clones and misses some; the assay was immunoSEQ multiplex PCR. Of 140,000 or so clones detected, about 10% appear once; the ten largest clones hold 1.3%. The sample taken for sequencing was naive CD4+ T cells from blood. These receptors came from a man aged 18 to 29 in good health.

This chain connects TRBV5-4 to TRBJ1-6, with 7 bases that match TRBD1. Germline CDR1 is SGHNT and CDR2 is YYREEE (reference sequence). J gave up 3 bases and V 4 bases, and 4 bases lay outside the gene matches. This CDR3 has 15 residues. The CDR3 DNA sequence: TGTGCCAGCAGCCCCGGACAGGACTATAATTCACCCCTCCACTTT. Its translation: CASSPGQDYNSPLHF.

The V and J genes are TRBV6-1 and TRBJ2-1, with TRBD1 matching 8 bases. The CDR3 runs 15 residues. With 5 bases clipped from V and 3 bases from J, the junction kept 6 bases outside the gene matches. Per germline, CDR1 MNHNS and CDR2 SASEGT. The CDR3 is CASSTGQGYYNEQFF. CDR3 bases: TGTGCCAGCAGTACCGGACAGGGTTACTACAATGAGCAGTTCTTC.

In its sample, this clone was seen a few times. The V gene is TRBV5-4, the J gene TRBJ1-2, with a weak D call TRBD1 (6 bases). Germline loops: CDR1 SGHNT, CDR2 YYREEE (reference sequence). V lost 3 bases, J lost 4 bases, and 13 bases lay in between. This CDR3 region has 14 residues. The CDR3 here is CASSSSAGVYGYTF. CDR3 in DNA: TGTGCCAGCAGCTCCTCGGCAGGGGTCTATGGCTACACCTTC.

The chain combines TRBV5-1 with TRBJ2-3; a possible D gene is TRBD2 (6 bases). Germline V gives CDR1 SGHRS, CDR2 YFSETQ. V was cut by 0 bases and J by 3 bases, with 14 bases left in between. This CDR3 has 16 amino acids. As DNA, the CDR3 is TGCGCCAGCAGCTTGGAAGGTAGCGGTGCGACAGATACGCAGTATTTT. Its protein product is CASSLEGSGATDTQYF. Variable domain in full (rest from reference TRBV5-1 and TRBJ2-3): KAGVTQTPRYLIKTRGQQVTLSCSPISGHRSVSWYQQTPGQGLQFLFEYFSETQRNKGNFPGRFSGRQFSNSRSEMNVSTLELGDSALYLCASSLEGSGATDTQYFGPGTRLTVL.

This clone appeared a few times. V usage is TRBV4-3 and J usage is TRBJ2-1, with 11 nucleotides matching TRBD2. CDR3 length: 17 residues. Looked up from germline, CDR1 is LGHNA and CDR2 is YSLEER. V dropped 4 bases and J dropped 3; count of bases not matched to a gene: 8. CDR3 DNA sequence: TGCGCCAGCAGCCTCAGATCTCTAGCGGGGGGCTACAATGAGCAGTTCTTC. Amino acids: CASSLRSLAGGYNEQFF.

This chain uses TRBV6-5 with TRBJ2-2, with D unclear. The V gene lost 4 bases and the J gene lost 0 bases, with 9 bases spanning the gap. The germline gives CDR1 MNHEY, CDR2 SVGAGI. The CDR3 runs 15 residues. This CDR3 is CASSSLRTNTGELFF. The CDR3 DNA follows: TGTGCCAGCAGTTCCCTGAGAACGAACACCGGGGAGCTGTTTTTT.

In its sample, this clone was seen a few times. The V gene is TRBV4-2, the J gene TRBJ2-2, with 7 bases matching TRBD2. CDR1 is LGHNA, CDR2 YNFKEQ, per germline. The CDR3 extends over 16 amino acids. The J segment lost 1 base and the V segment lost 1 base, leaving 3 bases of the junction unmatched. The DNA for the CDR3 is TGTGCCAGCAGCCAAGTTACGGGGGGGAACACCGGGGAGCTGTTTTTT. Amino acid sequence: CASSQVTGGNTGELFF.

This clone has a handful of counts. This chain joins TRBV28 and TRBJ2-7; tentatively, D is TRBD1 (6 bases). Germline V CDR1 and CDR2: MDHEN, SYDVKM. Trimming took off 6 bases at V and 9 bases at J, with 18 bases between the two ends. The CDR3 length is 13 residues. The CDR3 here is CASRLGQIRGQYF. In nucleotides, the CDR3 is TGTGCCAGCAGGTTAGGACAGATCCGCGGGCAGTACTTC. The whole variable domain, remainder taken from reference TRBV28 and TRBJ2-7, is DVKVTQSSRYLVKRTGEKVFLECVQDMDHENMFWYRQDPGLGLRLIYFSYDVKMKEKGDIPEGYSVSREKKERFSLILESASTNQTSMYLCASRLGQIRGQYFGPGTRLTVT.

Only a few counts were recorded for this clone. This CDR3 reads CASSVDQGTYNEQFF. The CDR3 DNA reads as TGTGCCAGCAGCGTAGACCAGGGCACCTACAATGAGCAGTTCTTC. V gene TRBV9 combines with J gene TRBJ2-1; possible D gene TRBD1, 5 bases. Between the trimmed V and J ends, which lost 0 bases and 2 bases, there was a span of 9 bases. The CDR3 runs to 15 residues. Germline assignment: CDR1 SGDLS and CDR2 YYNGEE.

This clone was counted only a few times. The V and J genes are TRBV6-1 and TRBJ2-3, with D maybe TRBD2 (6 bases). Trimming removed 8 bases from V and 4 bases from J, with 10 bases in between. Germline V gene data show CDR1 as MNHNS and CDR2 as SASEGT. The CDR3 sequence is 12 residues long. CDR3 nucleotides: TGTGCCAGCCTCCCTAGCGCAGATACGCAGTATTTT. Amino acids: CASLPSADTQYF.

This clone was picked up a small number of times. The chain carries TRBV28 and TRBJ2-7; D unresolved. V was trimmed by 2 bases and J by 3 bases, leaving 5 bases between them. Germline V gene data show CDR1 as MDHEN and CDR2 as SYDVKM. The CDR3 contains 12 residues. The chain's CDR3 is CASSLTGYEQYF. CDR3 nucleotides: TGTGCCAGCAGTTTAACGGGCTACGAGCAGTACTTC. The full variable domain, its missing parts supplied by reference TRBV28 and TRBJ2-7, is DVKVTQSSRYLVKRTGEKVFLECVQDMDHENMFWYRQDPGLGLRLIYFSYDVKMKEKGDIPEGYSVSREKKERFSLILESASTNQTSMYLCASSLTGYEQYFGPGTRLTVT.

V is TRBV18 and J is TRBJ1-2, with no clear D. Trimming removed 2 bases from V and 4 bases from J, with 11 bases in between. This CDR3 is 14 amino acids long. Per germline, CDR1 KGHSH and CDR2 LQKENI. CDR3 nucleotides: TGTGCCAGCTCACCAGTTCGTGAGTTCTATGGCTACACCTTC. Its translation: CASSPVREFYGYTF.

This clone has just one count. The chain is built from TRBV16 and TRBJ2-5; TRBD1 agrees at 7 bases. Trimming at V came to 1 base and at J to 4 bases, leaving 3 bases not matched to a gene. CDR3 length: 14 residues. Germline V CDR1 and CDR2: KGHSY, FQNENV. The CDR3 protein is CASSQYAGGETQYF. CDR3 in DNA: TGTGCCAGCAGCCAATACGCAGGGGGAGAGACCCAGTACTTC. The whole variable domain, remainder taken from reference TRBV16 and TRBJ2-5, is GEEVAQTPKHLVRGEGQKAKLYCAPIKGHSYVFWYQQVLKNEFKFLISFQNENVFDETGMPKERFSAKCLPNSPCSLEIQATKLEDSAVYFCASSQYAGGETQYFGPGTRLLVL.

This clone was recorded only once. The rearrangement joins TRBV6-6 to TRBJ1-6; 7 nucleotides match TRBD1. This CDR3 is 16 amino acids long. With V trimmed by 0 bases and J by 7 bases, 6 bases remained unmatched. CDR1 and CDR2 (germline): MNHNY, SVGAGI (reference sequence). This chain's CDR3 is CASSYSTTGWNSPLHF. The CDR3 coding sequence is TGTGCCAGCAGTTACTCGACGACAGGGTGGAATTCACCCCTCCACTTT.

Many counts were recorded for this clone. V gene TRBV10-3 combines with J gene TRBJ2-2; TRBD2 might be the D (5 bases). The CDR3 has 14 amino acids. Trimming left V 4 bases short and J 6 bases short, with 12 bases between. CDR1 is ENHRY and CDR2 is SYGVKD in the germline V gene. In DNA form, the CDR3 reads TGTGCCATCAGTGGGACGGGATCACCCGGGGAGCTGTTTTTT. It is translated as CAISGTGSPGELFF.

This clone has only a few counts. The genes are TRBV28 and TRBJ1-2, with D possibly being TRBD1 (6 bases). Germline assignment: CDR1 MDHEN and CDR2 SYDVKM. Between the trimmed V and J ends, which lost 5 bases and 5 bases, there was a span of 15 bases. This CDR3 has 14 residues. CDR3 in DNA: TGTGCCAGCAGTCCCTGGACAGCAGAGTATGGCTACACCTTC. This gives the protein CASSPWTAEYGYTF.

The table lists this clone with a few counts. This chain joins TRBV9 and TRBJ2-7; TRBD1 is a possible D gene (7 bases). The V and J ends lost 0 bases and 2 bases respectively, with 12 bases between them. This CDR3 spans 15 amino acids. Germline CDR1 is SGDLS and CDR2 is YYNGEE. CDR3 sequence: CASSVEEGAAYEQYF. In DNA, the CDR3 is TGTGCCAGCAGCGTAGAGGAGGGGGCGGCCTACGAGCAGTACTTC.

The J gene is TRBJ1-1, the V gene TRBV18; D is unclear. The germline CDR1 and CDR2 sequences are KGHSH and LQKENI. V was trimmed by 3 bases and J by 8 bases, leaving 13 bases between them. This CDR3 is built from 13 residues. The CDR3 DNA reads TGTGCCAGCTCACCTACAGTCCCCCTGGAAGCTTTCTTT. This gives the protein CASSPTVPLEAFF.

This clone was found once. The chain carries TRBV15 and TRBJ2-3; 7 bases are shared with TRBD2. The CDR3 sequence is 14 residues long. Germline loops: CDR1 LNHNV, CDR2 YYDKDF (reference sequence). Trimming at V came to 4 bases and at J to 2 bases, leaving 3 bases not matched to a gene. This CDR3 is CATSKAGSTDTQYF. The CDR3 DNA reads TGTGCCACCAGCAAAGCGGGATCCACAGATACGCAGTATTTT.

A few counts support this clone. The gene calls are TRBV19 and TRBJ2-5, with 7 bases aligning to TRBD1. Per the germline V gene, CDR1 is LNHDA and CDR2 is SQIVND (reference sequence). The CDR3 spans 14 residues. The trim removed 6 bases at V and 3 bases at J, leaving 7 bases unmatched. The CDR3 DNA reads TGTGCCAGTAGAGAGGGGGCGGGCAAAGAGACCCAGTACTTC. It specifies CASREGAGKETQYF.

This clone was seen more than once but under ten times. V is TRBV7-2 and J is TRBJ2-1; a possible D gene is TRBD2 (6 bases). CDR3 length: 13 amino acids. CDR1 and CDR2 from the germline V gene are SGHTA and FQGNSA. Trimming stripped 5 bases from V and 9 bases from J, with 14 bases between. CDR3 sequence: CASSTSRESEQFF. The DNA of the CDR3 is TGTGCCAGCAGCACATCCCGGGAGAGTGAGCAGTTCTTC.